One T cell receptor (beta chain) is described in this entry. The V gene end was trimmed by 8 bases and the J gene end by 4 bases; junction bases not matched to a gene: 8. This CDR3 is built from 15 residues. The germline gives CDR1 MGHRA, CDR2 YSYEKL. Using immunoSEQ multiplex PCR, the repertoire was profiled, and TCRdb retains in-frame clones only, with some absent. This sample has roughly 10,000 clones; about nine tenths occur once, and the top ten carry approximately 3%. These data originate in a study of tumor T cells in aggressive B-cell lymphoma. This sequence joins TRBV4-1 and TRBJ2-3; 11 bases are a match to TRBD2. This clonotype was obtained from an adult with diffuse large B cell lymphoma. The sequenced sample was tumor tissue. For the CDR3, the DNA is TGCGCCAGCCGGTTAGCGGGAGGGATCGCAGATACGCAGTATTTT. Translated, it gives CASRLAGGIADTQYF.